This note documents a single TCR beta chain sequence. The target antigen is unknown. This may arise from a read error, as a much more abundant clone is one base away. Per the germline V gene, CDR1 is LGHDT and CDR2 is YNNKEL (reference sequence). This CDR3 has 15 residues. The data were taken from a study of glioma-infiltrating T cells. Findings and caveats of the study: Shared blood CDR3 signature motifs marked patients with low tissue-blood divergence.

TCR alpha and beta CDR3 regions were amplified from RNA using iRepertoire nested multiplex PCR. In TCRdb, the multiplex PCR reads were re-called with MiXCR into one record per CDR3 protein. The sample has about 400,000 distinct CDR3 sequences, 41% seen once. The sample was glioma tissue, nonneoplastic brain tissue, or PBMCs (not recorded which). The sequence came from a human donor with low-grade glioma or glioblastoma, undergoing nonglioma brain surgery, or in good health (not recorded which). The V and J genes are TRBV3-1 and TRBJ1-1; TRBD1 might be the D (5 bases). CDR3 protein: CASSQEGAGFTESFF. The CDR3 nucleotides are TGTGCCAGCAGCCAAGAAGGGGCAGGGTTCACTGAATCTTTCTTT. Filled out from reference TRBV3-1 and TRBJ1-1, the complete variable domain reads DTAVSQTPKYLVTQMGNDKSIKCEQNLGHDTMYWYKQDSKKFLKIMFSYNNKELIINETVPNRFSPKSPDKAHLNLHINSLELGDSAVYFCASSQEGAGFTESFFGQGTRLTVV.